Presented here are 26 T cell receptor beta chains from one specimen sequenced in a study of cytomegalovirus exposure and HLA in healthy donors. 60 Vbeta and 13 Jbeta primers were used in PCR. Sequencing used immunoSEQ multiplex PCR; TCRdb keeps in-frame clones, though not all of them. This table holds 150,000 to 200,000 clones, around three quarters found once. What was sequenced was PBMCs. All receptors come from a woman in her twenties or thirties in good health and CMV-seropositive.

The J gene is TRBJ2-2, the V gene TRBV10-3, with TRBD1 matching 10 bases. V lost 11 bases and J lost 4; bases outside the gene matches: 7. The germline gives CDR1 ENHRY, CDR2 SYGVKD. The CDR3 sequence is 14 residues long. CDR3 nucleotide sequence: TGTGCCCTCCGGGACAGGGGTGGCACCGGGGAGCTGTTTTTT. Its protein product is CALRDRGGTGELFF.

The CDR3 loop is CASRTSDRDTEAFF. DNA for the CDR3: TGTGCCAGTAGAACATCGGACAGGGACACTGAAGCTTTCTTT. The chain employs TRBV19 and TRBJ1-1; 8 positions agree with TRBD1. The CDR3 sequence is 14 residues long. Germline loops: CDR1 LNHDA, CDR2 SQIVND (reference sequence). V shed 6 bases, J shed 3 bases, and the junction held 6 bases outside the gene matches.

This chain joins TRBV11-3 and TRBJ2-1; TRBD2 matches at 7 bases. This CDR3 has 14 residues. The trim removed 5 bases at V and 4 bases at J, leaving 5 bases unmatched. Germline CDR1 and CDR2: SGHNT and YENEEA. CDR3 coding DNA: TGTGCCAGCAGCCCGGGGGGAGATTACAATGAGCAGTTCTTC. Encoded protein: CASSPGGDYNEQFF.

The chain couples TRBV6-5 to TRBJ2-1; D not resolved. The germline V and J ends were trimmed by 5 bases and 0 bases, with 11 bases remaining between them. Germline loops: CDR1 MNHEY, CDR2 SVGAGI. This CDR3 spans 15 amino acids. This chain's CDR3 is CASSRVAASYNEQFF. DNA for the CDR3: TGTGCCAGCAGTCGGGTAGCAGCCTCCTACAATGAGCAGTTCTTC.

The chain couples TRBV7-9 to TRBJ2-1; possible D gene TRBD2, 5 bases. CDR3 length: 18 residues. Germline V gene lookup returns CDR1 SEHNR and CDR2 FQNEAQ (reference sequence). V was shortened by 4 bases and J by 9 bases, with 28 bases between the two germline ends. CDR3 bases: TGTGCCAGCAGCTCGACAACCGCCTGGATGGCTCGAGGAGGTGAGCAGTTCTTC. This gives the protein CASSSTTAWMARGGEQFF.

This sequence joins TRBV7-8 and TRBJ2-2; 8 bases line up with TRBD1. With 5 bases clipped from V and 7 bases from J, the junction kept 9 bases outside the gene matches. Germline V gene sequence: CDR1 SGHVS, CDR2 FQNEAQ. This CDR3 has 15 residues. The CDR3 protein is CASSDWTGRSGELFF. For the CDR3, the DNA is TGTGCCAGCAGCGACTGGACAGGGAGGAGCGGGGAGCTGTTTTTT.

The rearrangement uses TRBV27 and TRBJ1-2, with D unclear. CDR1 and CDR2 from the germline V gene are MNHEY and SMNVEV (reference sequence). Trimming pared 4 bases from V and 4 bases from J, leaving 7 bases between. This CDR3 has 12 amino acids. The CDR3 DNA reads as TGTGCCAGCAGTTCAGACACCTATGGCTACACCTTC. It translates to CASSSDTYGYTF.

The chain couples TRBV27 to TRBJ1-5; D call uncertain. The CDR3 spans 12 residues. The germline V gene has CDR1 MNHEY and CDR2 SMNVEV (reference sequence). V was shortened by 3 bases and J by 4 bases, with 4 bases between the two germline ends. CDR3 protein: CASSFPNQPQHF. CDR3 bases: TGTGCCAGCAGTTTCCCGAATCAGCCCCAGCATTTT.

This clone was picked up a small number of times. V and J are TRBV9 and TRBJ2-5; weak D call: TRBD2 (6 bases). CDR1 and CDR2 from the germline V gene are SGDLS and YYNGEE. V shed 0 bases and J shed 2 bases, with 11 bases lying between them. The CDR3 covers 15 residues. The CDR3 bases are TGTGCCAGCAGCGTAGAGGAGGGATATCAAGAGACCCAGTACTTC. Translating gives CASSVEEGYQETQYF.

The chain carries TRBV6-5 and TRBJ1-5; the match to TRBD1 covers 7 bases. CDR1 and CDR2 from the germline V gene are MNHEY and SVGAGI. Losses at the gene ends were 6 bases for V and 4 bases for J; bases not matched to a gene: 3. The CDR3 runs to 13 residues. CDR3 sequence reads: CASSDRVNQPQHF. For the CDR3, the DNA is TGTGCCAGCAGCGACAGGGTTAATCAGCCCCAGCATTTT.

The gene calls are TRBV2 and TRBJ1-4, with a tentative D call TRBD1 (6 bases). With 6 bases removed from V and 8 bases from J, the gap between germline ends came to 25 bases. The germline gives CDR1 SNHLY, CDR2 FYNNEI. This CDR3 is 17 amino acids long. Here the CDR3 reads CASSPTHWTAGGEKLFF. The CDR3 DNA reads as TGTGCCAGCAGCCCTACCCATTGGACAGCGGGGGGCGAAAAACTGTTTTTT.

This rearrangement joins TRBV2 to TRBJ2-2, with TRBD1 identical over 9 bases. CDR3 length: 16 amino acids. The V gene end was trimmed by 6 bases and the J gene end by 1 base; junction bases not matched to a gene: 6. Germline V gives CDR1 SNHLY, CDR2 FYNNEI. The CDR3 reads CASSRDRVENTGELFF. CDR3 DNA: TGTGCCAGCAGCAGGGACAGGGTCGAGAACACCGGGGAGCTGTTTTTT. The whole variable domain, remainder taken from reference TRBV2 and TRBJ2-2, is EPEVTQTPSHQVTQMGQEVILRCVPISNHLYFYWYRQILGQKVEFLVSFYNNEISEKSEIFDDQFSVERPDGSNFTLKIRSTKLEDSAMYFCASSRDRVENTGELFFGEGSRLTVL.

This clone was detected a few times. The chain employs TRBV10-1 and TRBJ2-7, with 8 bases fitting TRBD1. The CDR3 is 12 amino acids. V gave up 10 bases and J gave up 2 bases; unmatched junction bases: 4. Germline lookup yields CDR1 WNHNN and CDR2 SYGVQD (reference sequence). CDR3 protein: CAIRTGPYEQYF. Written as DNA, the CDR3 is TGCGCCATCCGGACAGGGCCCTACGAGCAGTACTTC.

This clone was detected a few times. The chain links TRBV29-1 to TRBJ2-1; 9 bases line up with TRBD1. The V and J ends lost 0 bases and 9 bases, in that order; junction bases with no gene match: 9. Germline assignment: CDR1 SQVTM and CDR2 ANQGSEA. The CDR3 is 15 amino acids. The CDR3 protein is CSVEDRTGVAGEQFF. In nucleotides, the CDR3 is TGCAGCGTTGAAGATAGGACAGGGGTCGCGGGTGAGCAGTTCTTC.

The chain combines TRBV11-2 with TRBJ1-1, with D tentatively TRBD1 (6 bases). The CDR3 has 15 amino acids. The V end was cut by 5 bases, the J end by 5 bases, with 18 bases between. Germline V lookup: CDR1 SGHAT, CDR2 FQNNGV. In nucleotides, the CDR3 is TGTGCCAGCAGCCTCCCAGCGGGGGGCCGGACTGAAGCTTTCTTT. Its protein product is CASSLPAGGRTEAFF.

The chain links TRBV19 to TRBJ1-1; D possibly corresponds to TRBD1 (5 bases). Deletions cut 7 bases from V and 0 bases from J, with 18 bases between. Germline CDR1 is LNHDA and CDR2 is SQIVND (reference sequence). CDR3 length: 16 residues. The CDR3 region has the DNA TGTGCCAGTACCCTGCGGGACCGAGGACTGAACACTGAAGCTTTCTTT. This gives the protein CASTLRDRGLNTEAFF. The entire variable domain, with the rest obtained from reference TRBV19 and TRBJ1-1, is as follows: DGGITQSPKYLFRKEGQNVTLSCEQNLNHDAMYWYRQDPGQGLRLIYYSQIVNDFQKGDIAEGYSVSREKKESFPLTVTSAQKNPTAFYLCASTLRDRGLNTEAFFGQGTRLTVV.

This chain joins TRBV28 and TRBJ2-3; 7 nucleotides match TRBD2. The V gene end was trimmed by 9 bases and the J gene end by 0 bases; junction bases not matched to a gene: 3. Germline CDR1 and CDR2: MDHEN and SYDVKM. The CDR3 is 13 residues long. The DNA of the CDR3 is TGTGCCAGTAAGCGGGGAAGCACAGATACGCAGTATTTT. It translates to CASKRGSTDTQYF.

The table lists this clone with a count of one. This chain joins TRBV27 and TRBJ2-1, with D tentatively TRBD2 (5 bases). Germline CDR1 is MNHEY and CDR2 is SMNVEV (reference sequence). The CDR3 loop spans 15 amino acids. V shed 6 bases and J shed 6 bases, with 18 bases lying between them. In DNA, the CDR3 is TGTGCCAGCAGCCGCGGGTCAGGTTCGGGCAATGAGCAGTTCTTC. This codes for CASSRGSGSGNEQFF.

This chain joins TRBV7-9 and TRBJ2-2; TRBD1 aligns across 8 bases. This CDR3 has 14 amino acids. The J segment lost 1 base and the V segment lost 5 bases, leaving 0 bases of the junction unmatched. Germline CDR1 reads SEHNR; CDR2 reads FQNEAQ (reference sequence). The CDR3 here is CASSDRGNTGELFF. CDR3 bases: TGTGCCAGCAGCGACAGGGGGAACACCGGGGAGCTGTTTTTT.

This clone appeared once. The germline gene is not matched at one end of the junction; a read error may be the cause. The J gene is TRBJ2-1, the V gene TRBV7-9; perhaps TRBD2 as D (6 bases). Per the germline V gene, CDR1 is SEHNR and CDR2 is FQNEAQ (reference sequence). This CDR3 spans 16 amino acids. Here the CDR3 reads CVSSPLGGGADNEQFF. The CDR3 DNA is TGTGTCAGCAGCCCGTTGGGGGGAGGAGCGGACAATGAGCAGTTCTTC. Full variable domain (rest looked up from reference TRBV7-9 and TRBJ2-1): DTGVSQNPRHKITKRGQNVTFRCDPISEHNRLYWYRQTLGQGPEFLTYFQNEAQLEKSRLLSDRFSAERPKGSFSTLEIQRTEQGDSAMYLCVSSPLGGGADNEQFFGPGTRLTVL.

The chain recombines TRBV5-6 with TRBJ2-5; the D is unclear. The tail of the sequence fits TRBJ2-7 better, so the J call may be wrong. From germline, CDR1 is SGHDT and CDR2 YYEEEE. The CDR3 totals 13 residues. CDR3: CASSSRTDYEQYF. As DNA, the CDR3 is TGTGCCAGCAGCTCGAGGACGGACTACGAGCAGTACTTC.

The rearrangement uses TRBV6-1 and TRBJ2-4, with D maybe TRBD1 (6 bases). Between the trimmed V and J ends, which lost 6 bases and 0 bases, there was a span of 12 bases. CDR1 and CDR2 from the germline V gene are MNHNS and SASEGT. The CDR3 is 15 residues long. The CDR3 nucleotides read TGTGCCAGCAGGACAGGTAACCTAGCCAAAAACATTCAGTACTTC. Amino acids: CASRTGNLAKNIQYF.

A word on this clone: Relative to the germline gene, one junction end is altered; a read error may explain this. V and J are TRBV7-9 and TRBJ1-2, with D uncertain. Germline-derived CDR1 and CDR2 are SEHNR and FQNEAQ (reference sequence). This CDR3 has 11 residues. The chain's CDR3 is CSSSLASGYTF. CDR3 bases: TGTTCCAGCTCCTTAGCCAGTGGCTACACCTTC.

The rearrangement uses TRBV7-9 and TRBJ1-2, with TRBD1 as a possible D gene (6 bases). With 3 bases removed from V and 11 bases from J, the gap between germline ends came to 13 bases. Germline V gene sequence: CDR1 SEHNR, CDR2 FQNEAQ (reference sequence). The CDR3 has 12 amino acids. CDR3 protein: CASSFQGIVYTF. In DNA, the CDR3 is TGTGCCAGCAGCTTCCAGGGGATCGTTTACACCTTC.

This clone was detected a few times. The rearrangement uses TRBV20-1 and TRBJ2-3; weak D call: TRBD2 (5 bases). V shed 7 bases and J shed 2 bases, with 7 bases lying between them. Germline-derived CDR1 and CDR2 are DFQATT and SNEGSKA (reference sequence). The CDR3 contains 11 residues. The CDR3 DNA sequence: TGCAGTGTGGGAGTCACAGATACGCAGTATTTT. It specifies CSVGVTDTQYF.

The V gene is TRBV5-6, the J gene TRBJ2-3; D is uncertain. The CDR3 totals 15 residues. Germline V gene sequence: CDR1 SGHDT, CDR2 YYEEEE. The V end lost 0 bases, the J end lost 5 bases, and 13 bases lay between the germline ends. The CDR3 is CASSLVPSVGDTQYF. The CDR3, as DNA: TGTGCCAGCAGCTTGGTGCCTAGTGTGGGAGATACGCAGTATTTT. The full variable domain, its missing parts supplied by reference TRBV5-6 and TRBJ2-3, is DAGVTQSPTHLIKTRGQQVTLRCSPKSGHDTVSWYQQALGQGPQFIFQYYEEEERQRGNFPDRFSGHQFPNYSSELNVNALLLGDSALYLCASSLVPSVGDTQYFGPGTRLTVL.